A selection of T cell receptor beta chains follows, all from one sample in a study of cytomegalovirus exposure and HLA in healthy donors. Libraries were prepared by immunoSEQ multiplex PCR; TCRdb keeps only in-frame clonotypes and omits some of them. The sample holds under 200,000 clones, about 86% seen once. The specimen was PBMCs. The origin of the receptors is a woman between 18 and 29 years old in good health and CMV-seronegative. CDR3s include the opening cysteine and the closing phenylalanine or tryptophan. A D gene is named only where the DNA matches it firmly. Clone size is stated in some rows and not others, as once, few, many or a class when expanded.

NA	NA	TRBV30	TRBJ1-5	TGTGCCTGGAGTTACAGCCTCAATCAGCCCCAGCATTTT	CAWSYSLNQPQHF
NA	NA	TRBV30	TRBJ2-7	TGTGCCTGGAGGGCGGACACCTACGAGCAGTACTTC	CAWRADTYEQYF
NA	once	TRBV19	TRBJ1-2	TGTGCCAGTAGGCCCGGGTCAGCGTACTATGGCTACACCTTC	CASRPGSAYYGYTF
NA	NA	TRBV9	TRBJ2-2	TGTGCCAGCAGCGTGGAGGGATTAGGGGAGCTGTTTTTT	CASSVEGLGELFF
TRBD2	NA	TRBV18	TRBJ2-1	TGTGCCAGCTCACCACGGAGCGGGGGGGAGAGTGAGCAGTTCTTC	CASSPRSGGESEQFF
NA	NA	TRBV14	TRBJ2-7	TGTGCCAGCAGCCAGGTCCGCGGGTCCCTAGAGCAGTACTTC	CASSQVRGSLEQYF
TRBD1	NA	TRBV4-1	TRBJ1-4	TGCGCCAGCAGCCACGGCCGCGGACAGGGGAATGAAAAACTGTTTTTT	CASSHGRGQGNEKLFF
NA	NA	TRBV28	TRBJ1-2	TGTGCCAGCAGTATTACAGGGAACTATGGCTACACCTTC	CASSITGNYGYTF
NA	few	TRBV6-6	TRBJ2-7	TGTGCCAGCAGTCCTGGACAGTCGCTCGAGCAGTACTTC	CASSPGQSLEQYF
NA	few	TRBV15	TRBJ1-4	TGTGCCACCAGCAGAGGTTTAGGACAGAGTAATGAAAAACTGTTTTTT	CATSRGLGQSNEKLFF
NA	NA	TRBV9	TRBJ2-2	TGTGCCAGCAGCACCGGACATCCGAACACCGGGGAGCTGTTTTTT	CASSTGHPNTGELFF
NA	once	TRBV2	TRBJ2-4	TGTGCCAGCAGGGACCGGGACAACTCAAACATTCAGTACTTC	CASRDRDNSNIQYF
TRBD2	NA	TRBV10-3	TRBJ2-1	TGTGCCATCAGCAGCCCGCGGGGGGGACTGAAACGTTCCTACAATGAGCAGTTCTTC	CAISSPRGGLKRSYNEQFF
TRBD2	NA	TRBV4-2	TRBJ2-1	TGTGCCAGCAGCCCTCTAGCGGGGGCCACTAATGAGCAGTTCTTC	CASSPLAGATNEQFF
TRBD1	NA	TRBV7-2	TRBJ2-7	TGTGCCAGCAGCCTTACAGGGGCCTACGAGCAGTACTTC	CASSLTGAYEQYF
TRBD1	NA	TRBV11-2	TRBJ2-1	TGTGCCAGCAGCTTAAAGGGGGCAAGCTCCTACAATGAGCAGTTCTTC	CASSLKGASSYNEQFF